Below, 16 T cell receptor beta chains from the same sample are listed, as sequenced in a study of T cell responses to AZD1222 COVID-19 vaccine. Assay: immunoSEQ multiplex PCR; the TCRdb copy retains only in-frame clones and omits some. Of about 150,000 clones in the sample, about 90% were seen once. Sequencing used peripheral blood, obtained 28 days after the second AZD1222 dose. The receptors were sampled from an adult who received the AZD1222 COVID-19 vaccine.

The chain recombines TRBV6-5 with TRBJ2-3, with TRBD2 identical over 8 bases. Germline-derived CDR1 and CDR2 are MNHEY and SVGAGI. V shed 2 bases and J 6 bases; nucleotides not matched to a gene: 10. The CDR3 is made up of 16 amino acids. The CDR3 spells CASSYVGGGRQDTQYF. Written as DNA, the CDR3 is TGTGCCAGCAGTTACGTCGGCGGGGGGCGACAGGATACGCAGTATTTT.

This clone was counted a single time. CDR3 nucleotides: TGTGCCAGCAGTTACCCGGGACAGGAGAACACTGAAGCTTTCTTT. This encodes CASSYPGQENTEAFF. This rearrangement joins TRBV6-5 to TRBJ1-1; 8 bases map to TRBD1. Looked up from germline, CDR1 is MNHEY and CDR2 is SVGAGI. CDR3 length: 15 amino acids. The ends lost 2 bases at V and 1 base at J; junction bases unmatched: 3.

This rearrangement joins TRBV3-1 (or the pseudogene TRBV3-2) to TRBJ2-5; TRBD2 aligns across 9 bases. J gave up 5 bases and V 1 base, and 8 bases lay outside the gene matches. The CDR3 is 16 residues long. Germline V lookup: CDR1 LGHDT, CDR2 YNNKEL (reference sequence). CDR3 region: CASSQASPSGAETQYF. In DNA, the CDR3 is TGTGCCAGCAGCCAAGCTTCGCCTAGCGGGGCCGAGACCCAGTACTTC.

CDR3 in amino acids: CASSRTGDTSYTF. The CDR3 DNA follows: TGTGCCAGCAGTCGAACAGGGGACACAAGCTACACCTTC. V is TRBV6-5 and J is TRBJ1-2; 7 positions match TRBD1. CDR1 is MNHEY, CDR2 SVGAGI, per germline. With V trimmed by 5 bases and J by 9 bases, 9 bases remained unmatched. The CDR3 runs 13 residues.

V and J are TRBV28 and TRBJ1-1; D is undetermined. The CDR3 consists of 15 residues. V shed 3 bases and J shed 2 bases, with 13 bases lying between them. The germline gives CDR1 MDHEN, CDR2 SYDVKM. In nucleotides, the CDR3 is TGTGCCAGCAGTTTCTCGGGTTTCGTAAACACTGAAGCTTTCTTT. Amino acid sequence: CASSFSGFVNTEAFF.

This chain connects TRBV30 to TRBJ1-2, with TRBD1 as a possible D gene (6 bases). The CDR3 consists of 15 residues. The ends were cut back, 1 base at V and 0 bases at J, with 12 bases in the middle. The germline V gene has CDR1 GTSNPN and CDR2 SVGIG (reference sequence). The CDR3 is CAWSEGQLANYGYTF. The CDR3 bases are TGTGCCTGGAGTGAAGGACAGTTAGCTAACTATGGCTACACCTTC.

The table lists this clone with a few counts. V usage is TRBV30 and J usage is TRBJ1-5; no clear D. Trimming pared 5 bases from V and 4 bases from J, leaving 9 bases between. The CDR3 extends over 12 amino acids. Germline CDR1 reads GTSNPN; CDR2 reads SVGIG (reference sequence). The CDR3 is CAWGLGNQPQHF. The CDR3 region has the DNA TGTGCCTGGGGGCTAGGTAATCAGCCCCAGCATTTT.

The V call is TRBV27, the J call TRBJ1-1; maybe TRBD1 (6 bases). V was shortened by 5 bases and J by 0 bases, with 10 bases between the two germline ends. The CDR3 extends over 14 amino acids. Germline CDR1 is MNHEY and CDR2 is SMNVEV (reference sequence). CDR3 nucleotides: TGTGCCAGCAGTGGGGGCCTGATGAACACTGAAGCTTTCTTT. Residues: CASSGGLMNTEAFF.

This sequence joins TRBV6-2 or TRBV6-3 and TRBJ1-3, with D maybe TRBD1 (5 bases). The V and J ends lost 2 bases and 9 bases respectively, with 14 bases between them. CDR3 length: 14 amino acids. Germline CDR1 reads MNHEY; CDR2 reads SVGEGT. CDR3 nucleotides: TGTGCCAGCAGTTACAGGGGACGGCTAGGCACCATATATTTT. It codes for CASSYRGRLGTIYF.

CDR3 nucleotide sequence: TGTGCCAGTCATGCCGGGACAGGGTTCACCGGGGAGCTGTTTTTT. This sequence encodes CASHAGTGFTGELFF. This sequence joins TRBV19 and TRBJ2-2; TRBD1 aligns across 9 bases. The CDR3 is 15 residues long. Germline CDR1 LNHDA, CDR2 SQIVND (reference sequence). V was pared by 8 bases and J by 4 bases, with 8 bases of the junction left unmatched.

The rearrangement joins TRBV11-2 to TRBJ2-1; 14 bases line up with TRBD2. The V gene end was trimmed by 4 bases and the J gene end by 3 bases; junction bases not matched to a gene: 5. In germline, CDR1 is SGHAT, CDR2 FQNNGV. This CDR3 comprises 17 residues. In DNA, the CDR3 is TGTGCCAGCAGCTCCGGACTAGCGGGGGGAAACTACAATGAGCAGTTCTTC. This translates into CASSSGLAGGNYNEQFF.

This clone appeared a single time. The rearrangement links TRBV30 to TRBJ2-1; D is possibly TRBD2 (5 bases). Looked up from germline, CDR1 is GTSNPN and CDR2 is SVGIG (reference sequence). This CDR3 is 12 amino acids long. V lost 1 base and J 13 bases, leaving 14 bases between the germline ends. CDR3: CAWSGLLGSQFF. The CDR3 DNA follows: TGTGCCTGGAGTGGACTACTAGGTTCCCAGTTCTTC.

The rearrangement joins TRBV4-3 to TRBJ2-1; tentatively, D is TRBD1 (5 bases). Germline lookup yields CDR1 LGHNA and CDR2 YSLEER. The CDR3 contains 16 residues. Trimming removed 0 bases from V and 0 bases from J, with 9 bases in between. CDR3 amino acids: CASSQDGASSYNEQFF. In DNA form, the CDR3 reads TGCGCCAGCAGCCAAGATGGGGCTAGCTCCTACAATGAGCAGTTCTTC.

The chain has TRBV18 and TRBJ2-6; D is possibly TRBD1 (5 bases). The CDR3 runs 16 residues. Germline CDR1 reads KGHSH; CDR2 reads LQKENI. Trimming left V 3 bases short and J 0 bases short, with 9 bases between. The CDR3 loop is CASSPRQTSGANVLTF. DNA of the CDR3: TGTGCCAGCTCACCCCGACAGACCTCTGGGGCCAACGTCCTGACTTTC.

The chain is built from TRBV5-1 and TRBJ2-7; 9 bases are shared with TRBD2. This CDR3 region has 15 residues. CDR1 SGHRS and CDR2 YFSETQ come from the germline V gene. Trimming removed 4 bases from V and 2 bases from J; junction bases left unmatched: 7. CDR3 residues: CASSASSGATYEQYF. The CDR3 DNA reads TGCGCCAGCAGCGCCTCTAGCGGGGCGACCTACGAGCAGTACTTC. The variable domain in full, with the rest retrieved from reference TRBV5-1 and TRBJ2-7, is KAGVTQTPRYLIKTRGQQVTLSCSPISGHRSVSWYQQTPGQGLQFLFEYFSETQRNKGNFPGRFSGRQFSNSRSEMNVSTLELGDSALYLCASSASSGATYEQYFGPGTRLTVT.

The gene calls are TRBV5-1 and TRBJ1-6; D gene unclear. V shed 1 base and J shed 7 bases, with 9 bases lying between them. Germline values: CDR1 SGHRS, CDR2 YFSETQ. The CDR3 has 14 amino acids. In nucleotides, the CDR3 is TGCGCCAGCAGCTTGTGGGAAGCGAATTCACCCCTCCACTTT. Translated, it gives CASSLWEANSPLHF.